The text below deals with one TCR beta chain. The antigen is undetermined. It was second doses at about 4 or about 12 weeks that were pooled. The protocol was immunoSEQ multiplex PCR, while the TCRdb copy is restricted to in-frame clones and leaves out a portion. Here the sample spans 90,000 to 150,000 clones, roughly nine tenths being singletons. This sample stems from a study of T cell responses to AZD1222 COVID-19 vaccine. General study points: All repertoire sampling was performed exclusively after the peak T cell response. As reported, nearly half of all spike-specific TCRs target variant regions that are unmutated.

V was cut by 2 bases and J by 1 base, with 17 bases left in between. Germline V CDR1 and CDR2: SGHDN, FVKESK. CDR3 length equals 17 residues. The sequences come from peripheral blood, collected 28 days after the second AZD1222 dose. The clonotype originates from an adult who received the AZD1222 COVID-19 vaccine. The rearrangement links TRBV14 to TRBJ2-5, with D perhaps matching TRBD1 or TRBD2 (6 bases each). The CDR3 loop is CASSQLGRGGSQETQYF. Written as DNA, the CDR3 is TGTGCCAGCAGCCAACTCGGTAGAGGGGGGTCCCAAGAGACCCAGTACTTC.